This T cell receptor (beta chain) was retrieved from a study of tumor-infiltrating lymphocytes in primary liver carcinoma. Study at large: Participating patients were men and women between 30 and 69 years old. Maximum tumor diameters ranged from roughly 4 to 11 cm, stage T1-T3 N0M0. Sequenced samples came back with roughly 3.65 to 8 million productive TCRbeta reads, and the counts looked alike across tissue types. Study-wide findings and caveats: Tumor region pairs overlapped more than did tumor-adjacent and tumor-blood pairs.

Co-extraction yielded RNA and DNA from about 20-30 mg of unsorted bulk tissue. This clonotype was picked up many times. The antigen remains unidentified. A constant-region primer primed TCR beta cDNA synthesis from about 490 ng of total RNA. Amplification in three nested multiplex PCR rounds with slightly modified ARM-PCR gave rise to TCR beta libraries. Via MiXCR, TCRdb re-called the multiplex PCR reads, giving one row per CDR3 protein. The sample has about 60,000 distinct CDR3 sequences, 71% seen once. This TCR derives from a man in his forties or fifties with primary liver carcinoma and hepatitis B virus infection. Sequenced input: liver tumor tissue from sampling region 4. Subset described: tumor region T4, right-lateral pole.

This chain's CDR3 is CASSLRDRAHEQYF. CDR3 sequence (DNA): TGTGCCAGCAGCCTCCGGGACAGGGCCCACGAGCAGTACTTC. The rearrangement joins TRBV6-2 or TRBV6-3 to TRBJ2-7, with TRBD1 matching over 9 bases. V trimming: 6 bases; J trimming: 5 bases; junction bases outside the gene matches: 8. This CDR3 contains 14 residues. Germline CDR1 reads MNHEY; CDR2 reads SVGEGT.